This entry describes one TCR beta chain. What it binds is unknown. The data were taken from a study of CD8+ T cells in alopecia areata. Study-level background: Patients took tofacitinib for 6 to 18 months, followed by 6 drug-free months.

Indicated treatment: oral pan-JAK inhibitor, 5-10 mg twice daily. The CDR3 runs 14 residues. V lost 2 bases and J 1 base, leaving 8 bases between the germline ends. Germline assignment: CDR1 SGHAT and CDR2 FQNNGV. Study-level findings and limits: Clarity of TCR sharing across patients fell short of that in mice, possibly HLA-related.

Following RNA extraction, reverse transcription yielded cDNA that acted as the sequencing template. Here immunoSEQ multiplex PCR was the method, and the copy in TCRdb shows in-frame clones only, minus some. The data show over 150,000 clones, 55% to 70% seen once. The clonotype comes from a human donor with alopecia areata. This rearrangement joins TRBV11-2 to TRBJ1-1; D is unclear. Material: CD4+ T cells sorted from blood, obtained at week 24, from a patient treated with tofacitinib. CDR3 protein: CASSLLGRNTEAFF. The DNA of the CDR3 is TGTGCCAGCAGCTTACTGGGTCGGAACACTGAAGCTTTCTTT.